The rows below give T cell receptor beta chains drawn from one sample of a study of T cells in Graves' hyperthyroidism and ophthalmopathy. Using its own MiXCR run on the multiplex PCR reads, TCRdb lists one record per CDR3 protein. The table lists about 380,000 distinct CDR3 sequences, approximately 15% of them singletons, with 9.5% to 11% in the top ten. Sequenced sample: blood. The receptors were sampled from a woman aged 55-70 years with Graves' hyperthyroidism. Each CDR3 is given with its conserved first and last residue. The D gene is left open where the match is weak. A row's size may be missing; if present it is once, few, many or a size class.

>TRBV6-2/TRBV6-3|TRBD1|-|TRBJ1-2
CASSTGGATGVVGYTF
TGTGCCAGCAGCACGGGGGGGGCGACAGGGGTGGTTGGCTACACCTTC
>TRBV6-1|-|many|TRBJ1-1
CASTPTGKNTEAFF
TGTGCCAGCACCCCGACCGGAAAGAACACTGAAGCTTTCTTT
>TRBV28|-|many|TRBJ1-2
CASSFFRGYTF
TGTGCCAGCAGTTTTTTCAGAGGCTACACCTTC
>TRBV29-1|-|many|TRBJ2-1
CSVSPSYNEQFF
TGCAGCGTTTCACCCTCCTACAATGAGCAGTTCTTC
>TRBV5-8|TRBD1|-|TRBJ2-5
CASSPLTGGGETQYF
TGTGCCAGCAGCCCGCTGACAGGGGGCGGAGAGACCCAGTACTTC
>TRBV7-9|-|few|TRBJ2-3
CASSLVGISDTQYF
TGTGCCAGCAGCTTAGTGGGCATATCAGATACGCAGTATTTT
>TRBV12-3/TRBV12-4|TRBD2|many|TRBJ2-1
CASLVGRYNEQFF
TGTGCCAGCTTAGTCGGGAGGTACAATGAGCAGTTCTTC
>TRBV2|-|-|TRBJ2-7
CASGVDLVVGEQYF
TGTGCCAGCGGAGTGGACCTGGTGGTCGGAGAGCAGTACTTC
>TRBV5-1|-|few|TRBJ2-7
CASSLSRDTSYEQYF
TGCGCCAGCAGCTTGTCCCGGGACACATCCTACGAGCAGTACTTC
>TRBV3-1|TRBD1|-|TRBJ1-1
CASTRRTGGTEAFF
TGTGCCAGCACCCGCCGGACAGGGGGCACTGAAGCTTTCTTT
>TRBV29-1|-|few|TRBJ1-1
CSVNVHTEAFF
TGCAGCGTTAACGTCCACACTGAAGCTTTCTTT
>TRBV6-5|-|many|TRBJ1-1
CASSYSLRGEGSGGTEAFF
TGTGCCAGCAGTTACTCTCTCAGAGGGGAGGGGTCCGGCGGCACTGAAGCTTTCTTT
>TRBV11-2|TRBD1|many|TRBJ2-7
CASRTPWDRGRTEQYF
TGTGCCAGCAGGACACCATGGGACAGGGGGCGCACCGAGCAGTACTTC
>TRBV10-3|-|-|TRBJ1-1
CAISGQSGLNTEAFF
TGTGCCATCAGTGGCCAATCGGGACTGAACACTGAAGCTTTCTTT
>TRBV5-6|-|few|TRBJ2-3
CASSLRTGFTDTQYF
TGTGCCAGCAGCTTGCGGACGGGGTTCACAGATACGCAGTATTTT
>TRBV7-9|-|many|TRBJ2-3
CASSLATFSTDTQYF
TGTGCCAGCAGCTTAGCTACCTTTAGCACAGATACGCAGTATTTT
>TRBV20-1|TRBD1|few|TRBJ2-4
CSASRDRGLSKNIQYF
TGCAGTGCTAGCCGGGACAGGGGGTTATCCAAAAACATTCAGTACTTC
>TRBV11-2|TRBD2|many|TRBJ2-1
CASSLIGGLAGGPGSHNEQFF
TGTGCCAGCAGCTTAATTGGGGGACTAGCGGGAGGGCCGGGTAGTCACAATGAGCAGTTCTTC
>TRBV15|TRBD2|-|TRBJ2-3
CATSGGADTQYF
TGTGCCACCAGCGGGGGGGCAGATACGCAGTATTTT
>TRBV11-2|TRBD2|-|TRBJ2-3
CASRTGTSGRDTQYF
TGTGCCAGCAGAACCGGGACTAGCGGGAGGGATACGCAGTATTTT
>TRBV3-1|TRBD2|-|TRBJ2-1
CASSQPGLAGRGEQFF
TGTGCCAGCAGCCAACCCGGACTAGCGGGAAGGGGTGAGCAGTTCTTC
>TRBV12-3/TRBV12-4|-|few|TRBJ2-7
CASSLNEQYF
TGTGCCAGCAGTTTGAACGAGCAGTACTTC
>TRBV10-2|-|few|TRBJ1-3
CASSEDSPGRSGNTIYF
TGCGCCAGCAGTGAAGACTCTCCGGGAAGGTCTGGAAACACCATATATTTT
>TRBV11-2|TRBD1|-|TRBJ2-7
CASSPSGTELYEQYF
TGTGCCAGCTCACCTTCCGGGACAGAGCTCTACGAGCAGTACTTC